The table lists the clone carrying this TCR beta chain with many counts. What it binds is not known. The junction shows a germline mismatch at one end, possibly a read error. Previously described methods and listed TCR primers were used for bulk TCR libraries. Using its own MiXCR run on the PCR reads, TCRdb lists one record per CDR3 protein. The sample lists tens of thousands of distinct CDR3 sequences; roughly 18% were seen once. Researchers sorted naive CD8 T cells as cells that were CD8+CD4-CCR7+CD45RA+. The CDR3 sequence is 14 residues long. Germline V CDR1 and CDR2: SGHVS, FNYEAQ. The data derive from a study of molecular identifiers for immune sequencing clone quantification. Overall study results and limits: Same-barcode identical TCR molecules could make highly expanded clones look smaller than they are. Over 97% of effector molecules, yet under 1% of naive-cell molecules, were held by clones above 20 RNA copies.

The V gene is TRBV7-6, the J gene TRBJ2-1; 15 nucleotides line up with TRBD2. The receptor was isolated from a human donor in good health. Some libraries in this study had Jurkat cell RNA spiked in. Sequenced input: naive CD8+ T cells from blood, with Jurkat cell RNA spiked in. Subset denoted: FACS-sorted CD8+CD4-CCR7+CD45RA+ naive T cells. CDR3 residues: CASSLEGLAGGPLF. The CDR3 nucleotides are TGTGCCAGCAGCTTAGAAGGACTAGCGGGAGGGCCGCTCTTC.